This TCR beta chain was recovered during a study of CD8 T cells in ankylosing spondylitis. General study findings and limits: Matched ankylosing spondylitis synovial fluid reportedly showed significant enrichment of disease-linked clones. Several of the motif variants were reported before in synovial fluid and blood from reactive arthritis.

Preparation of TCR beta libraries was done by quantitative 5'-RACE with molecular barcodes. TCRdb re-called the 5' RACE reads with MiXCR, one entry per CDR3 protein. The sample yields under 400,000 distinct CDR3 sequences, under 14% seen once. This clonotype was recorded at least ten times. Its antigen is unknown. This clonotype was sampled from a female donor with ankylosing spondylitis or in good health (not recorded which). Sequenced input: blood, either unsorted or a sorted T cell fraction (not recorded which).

The CDR3 coding sequence is TGCAGTGCTAGAGATCTGCCTAGCGTCAATGAGCAGTTCTTC. As protein: CSARDLPSVNEQFF. The chain couples TRBV20-1 to TRBJ2-1, with D perhaps TRBD2 (6 bases). Trimming removed 0 bases from V and 6 bases from J, with 12 bases in between. The germline V gene has CDR1 DFQATT and CDR2 SNEGSKA (reference sequence). The CDR3 is 14 residues long.